The clone carrying this TCR beta chain occurred a few times. Its antigen is undetermined. The authors reverse transcribed all of the isolated RNA, so sequencing captured expressed TCRB transcripts. Each stem cell-like memory T cell sample yielded some 1 million reads on average. The method was immunoSEQ multiplex PCR; TCRdb's version includes in-frame clones alone and lacks a portion of them. The sample has some 44,000 clones; roughly 50% are singletons. The sample belongs to a study of beta chain features in type 1 diabetes. Study background: What patients shared with healthy donors was a similar profile of age, gender and cell yields.

Sorting that relied on CD45RO/CCR7/CD25/CD127/CD95/CD27 yielded CD4+ naive, central memory, regulatory and stem cell-like memory cells. Study-wide points: Small HLA sub-analyses could not settle whether HLA shapes TCRB rearrangement.

The clonotype originates from a woman aged 25-40 years in good health. The sequenced material came from stem cell memory CD4+ T cells from blood.

For the CDR3, the DNA is TGCAGCGTTGAAGACGGACTAGCGGGAGTCGGTACGCAGTATTTT. Protein sequence: CSVEDGLAGVGTQYF. The chain links TRBV29-1 to TRBJ2-3, with TRBD2 identical over 13 bases. CDR3 size: 15 residues. Trimming cost V 0 bases and J 8 bases; bases outside gene matches: 5. The germline CDR1 and CDR2 sequences are SQVTM and ANQGSEA.